These T cell receptor beta chains were read from a single sample in a study of PD-1 blockade in classical Hodgkin lymphoma. The table came from immunoSEQ multiplex PCR; TCRdb's copy has only in-frame clones and leaves some out. Here the sample spans about 90,000 clones, 89% being singletons. Sample: peripheral blood mononuclear cells (PBMCs), taken before the second cycle of nivolumab. All receptors come from a human donor with classical Hodgkin lymphoma. CDR3s leave out the opening cysteine and the closing phenylalanine or tryptophan. Some rows have no size entry. The others give once, few or many, or a class for an expanded clone.

J gene,clone size,V gene,CDR3 protein
TRBJ1-2,-,TRBV7-8,ASSLSGTGQSTVYGYT
TRBJ2-7,-,TRBV6-1,ASSSRQAYEQY
TRBJ1-1,few,TRBV21-1,ASSAGTGGNTEAF
TRBJ2-7,-,TRBV9,ASSVGGAGANEQY
TRBJ2-6,-,TRBV4-1,ASSRGPGANVLT
TRBJ1-4,-,TRBV7-9,ASSPREGKEKLF
TRBJ2-1,medium-sized,TRBV10-3,AISAGSRLNEQF
TRBJ1-6,-,TRBV6-1,ACQGQGGSPLH
TRBJ2-4,-,TRBV18,ASSLRTGELNIQY
TRBJ2-7,-,TRBV28,ASSLDPGGSYEQY
TRBJ2-3,-,TRBV19,ASSIRSRGTDTQY
TRBJ1-6,-,TRBV19,ASSTGTVVSSPLH
TRBJ1-2,-,TRBV4-2,ASSRDRLVGGYT
TRBJ2-6,-,TRBV7-9,ASSTPLDHSGANVLT
TRBJ2-5,-,TRBV27,ASPTGVEETQY
TRBJ2-1,-,TRBV7-9,ASSLKLVRYNEQF
TRBJ1-5,-,TRBV5-6,ASSTGLNQPQH
TRBJ1-4,-,TRBV11-2,ASSLGTGTEKLF
TRBJ2-7,few,TRBV18,ASSPGAGYEQY
TRBJ2-3,-,TRBV7-3,ASSLVGRKSSTDTQY
TRBJ2-2,once,TRBV7-3,ASSLIASGREYTGELF
TRBJ2-2,-,TRBV5-4,AIDTGGDTGELF
TRBJ2-3,-,TRBV5-1,ASSFLTDTQY
TRBJ2-3,-,TRBV18,ASSPREPTDTQY
TRBJ1-5,-,TRBV19,ASSMVQGAHSNQPQH
TRBJ2-7,-,TRBV29-1,SVVGGDYEQY
TRBJ2-1,-,TRBV5-1,ASSLVAASYNEQF
TRBJ2-2,-,TRBV6-5,ASSYIPTGSFRELF
TRBJ1-5,-,TRBV7-2,ASSLGGRFSNQPQH
TRBJ2-1,-,TRBV29-1,SVSSGYYNEQF
TRBJ2-5,-,TRBV5-1,ASSPRLAEIQETQY
TRBJ2-1,-,TRBV14,ASSPSLSGSSYNEQF
TRBJ2-1,-,TRBV27,ASSLGLAFNEQF
TRBJ2-7,-,TRBV6-5,ASSYGDNYEQY
TRBJ2-2,-,TRBV28,ASSLKLDYTGELF
TRBJ2-6,-,TRBV7-6,ASSRDRIGANVLT
TRBJ1-3,-,TRBV7-2,ASRMGGSGNTIY
TRBJ2-5,-,TRBV4-1,ASSQERLAGETQY
TRBJ2-7,-,TRBV18,ASSPDSYEQY
TRBJ2-3,-,TRBV7-2,ASSYRSGGDTQY
TRBJ2-5,-,TRBV28,ASSYGGGGRETQY
TRBJ2-7,-,TRBV10-3,AISESSGEQY
TRBJ2-2,-,TRBV5-6,ASSLGRNTGELF
TRBJ2-1,-,TRBV7-8,ASSFFRVGSYNEQF
TRBJ1-1,-,TRBV5-1,ASSLGKGDPMNTEAF
TRBJ2-4,few,TRBV5-1,ACIKSPDIQY
TRBJ1-1,-,TRBV19,APSLGTEAF
TRBJ2-1,-,TRBV6-6,ASSSTGTGRDNEQF
TRBJ1-1,few,TRBV19,ASSIATTGTEAF
TRBJ1-1,-,TRBV7-6,ASSLVDGENTEAF
TRBJ2-1,-,TRBV27,ASSSLTVDAYNEQF
TRBJ1-6,few,TRBV2,ASSEVGTQNSPLH
TRBJ2-7,-,TRBV5-8,ASSTGISYEQY
TRBJ2-2,-,TRBV19,ATERDSYTGELF
TRBJ2-7,-,TRBV28,ASSSPGTSGYRYYEQY